The entry below gives a single T cell receptor (beta chain) sequence along with its context. These data come from a study of OX40 agonist ivuxolimab in advanced cancers. Germline CDR1 and CDR2: MRHNA and SNTAGT. V was clipped by 4 bases and J by 3 bases; unmatched bases: 10. The CDR3 loop spans 16 amino acids. Some clones are missing from TCRdb's copy, which holds only in-frame ones; the method was immunoSEQ multiplex PCR. The repertoire has 35,000 to 50,000 clones, about 89% of them found once; the top ten carry roughly 0.53%. The study sampled blood at baseline, cycle 4 day 1, and cycle 7 day 1. This receptor was identified in an adult with an advanced solid tumor such as melanoma, head and neck, liver or kidney cancer. This chain joins TRBV6-4 and TRBJ1-1, with TRBD1 identical over 8 bases. The sequencing here drew on CD4+ or CD8+ T cells sorted from blood, taken in a trial of the OX40 agonist ivuxolimab. The CDR3 loop reads CASSARSSGGHTEAFF. The CDR3 DNA reads as TGTGCCAGCAGTGCAAGGAGTTCAGGGGGCCACACTGAAGCTTTCTTT.